This T cell receptor (beta chain) was recorded in a study of T-cell memory formation after mild COVID-19 (dated by TCRdb to 2020 to 2023). Background for the entire study: TCR sequence clusters from the two donors were found to be largely donor specific. In a couple of donors, T-cell clones that expanded and contracted after mild COVID-19 were tracked by sequencing TCRalpha and TCRbeta repertoires over time. Two young, previously healthy adult volunteers, one female and one male, were included in the cohort.

The sequencer was an Illumina NovaSeq 6000. TCRalpha and TCRbeta cDNA libraries were built by 5'RACE with constant-segment primers, adding sample barcodes and unique molecular identifiers. Trizol reagent was used to extract RNA from every sample. Libraries were amplified in two PCR steps, with a second sample barcode and Illumina TruSeq adapters added in the second step. Sequencing of libraries was performed on an Illumina NovaSeq with 2 x 150 bp paired-end reads. Under the source paper's analysis protocol: The reads were demultiplexed and collapsed into UMI-guided consensus sequences using migec v1.2.7. Using mixcr v2.1.11, UMI consensuses were aligned to TRA and TRB V and J templates and then assembled into clonotypes. A clonotype was counted as expanded or contracted only when both edgeR and NoisET called the clonotype significant, with the noise models trained on biological replicates. edgeR calls used a false discovery rate-adjusted p below 0.01 and a log2 fold-change threshold of 1. PCA with hierarchical clustering of max-normalized trajectories of the 1000 most abundant clonotypes was used as exploratory dynamics analysis. Separately sequenced CD4+ and CD8+ repertoires were used to assign a CD4 or CD8 phenotype to each responding clone. TCRdb reprocessing: public reads trimmed at Q25 with fastp, clones called with MiXCR, in-frame beta chains kept. Records with the same CDR3 protein are collapsed into one entry carrying the most frequent genes and DNA. TCRdb, not the authors, supplied the V and J calls. In all, the sample holds roughly 250,000 distinct CDR3 sequences, and about 17% of those were seen once. Approximately 3.5% of the sample is in the top ten clones.

CDR1 SGHRS and CDR2 YFSETQ are derived from the germline V gene. The CDR3 contains 15 residues, cysteine and phenylalanine counted. Solely the CDR3 DNA is kept, with 45 bases framed from the first base. Trimming takes 6 bases from V and 1 base from J, and the germline ends sit 15 bases apart. Of note for this clonotype: It has no known antigen specificity. Base-call qualities are not available, and no considerably larger clone is one nucleotide away.

Ficoll-Paque density gradient centrifugation was used to isolate PBMCs. The investigation overall reported the following: The study covered only a couple of mild cases, and larger cohorts including severe cases with pre-infection samples were considered necessary. The second-wave clones that peaked on day 37 were not confirmed to be SARS-CoV-2 specific. Some responding clones were detected in pre-infection memory, suggesting pre-existing cross-reactive memory T cells joined the SARS-CoV-2 response. Balanced CD4/CD8 phenotypes were observed for clones contracting from day 15 to 85, whereas a bias towards CD4+ was observed for a second wave of clones expanding from day 15 to 37. Contracting CD4+ clones were found mainly in CM and EM memory subsets, while CD8+ clones were enriched in EMRA.

The rearrangement joined TRBV5-1 to TRBJ2-3; a tentative D match to TRBD1 spans 6 bases. The specimen sequenced was PBMCs or a T cell subset sorted from them (not recorded which). The source is a man between 18 and 29 years old who had mild COVID-19 (a few samples of this study predate the infection). The sample titles of this study are shuffled in the database, so cell type and time point are left out; the donor was told from shared clones. This receptor has the CDR3 CASTPPTGRTDTQYF. In nucleotides, the sequence is TGCGCCAGCACCCCCCCGACAGGCCGCACAGATACGCAGTATTTT. When the CDR3 is completed using the reference TRBV5-1 and TRBJ2-3 genes on either side, the full variable domain is KAGVTQTPRYLIKTRGQQVTLSCSPISGHRSVSWYQQTPGQGLQFLFEYFSETQRNKGNFPGRFSGRQFSNSRSEMNVSTLELGDSALYLCASTPPTGRTDTQYFGPGTRLTVL.